This TCR beta chain stems from a study of cytomegalovirus exposure and HLA in healthy donors. In regard to this clone: The antigen is unknown.

The PCR ran on 60 Vbeta and 13 Jbeta primers. Sequencing was performed with immunoSEQ multiplex PCR; in TCRdb, only in-frame clones are kept and a portion is missing. The sample lists around 100,000 clones; over 65% were seen once. Notes on the study in general: As a later analysis showed, a missense DCLRE1C variant was linked to trimming of TCR beta V- and J-genes.

CDR1 and CDR2 from the germline V gene are SGHAT and FQNNGV. V gave up 1 base and J gave up 4 bases; unmatched junction bases: 5. This CDR3 region has 16 residues. What was sequenced was PBMCs. This chain links TRBV11-2 with TRBJ2-5; TRBD2 agrees at 11 bases. The clonotype was recovered from a man aged 40-50 years in good health and CMV-seronegative. In nucleotides, the CDR3 is TGTGCCAGCAGCTTAGGGGGTAGCGGGGGGGCAGAGACCCAGTACTTC. Amino acid sequence: CASSLGGSGGAETQYF.